Each of the 22 T cell receptor beta chains below was sequenced from the same sample in a study of shared clonotypes between healthy human individuals. The repertoire was sequenced with immunoSEQ multiplex PCR; TCRdb's copy has only in-frame clones and lacks some. This sample yields more than 1 million clones, of which 70% to 80% are seen a single time; approximately 0.5% belongs to the top ten. Sequencing input: memory CD4+ T cells from PBMCs. Regarding subset: CD45RA-negative fraction. Source of these receptors: a man younger than 30 in good health. Some clones in this sample may be carry-over from other donors' samples.

This clone has only one observation. The rearrangement links TRBV4-2 to TRBJ1-1, with 8 bases lining up with TRBD1. The CDR3 contains 14 residues. Germline loops: CDR1 LGHNA, CDR2 YNFKEQ. V lost 3 bases, J lost 8 bases, and 8 bases stayed unmatched. The CDR3 spells CASSQADREREAFF. The CDR3 DNA is TGTGCCAGCAGCCAGGCGGACAGGGAAAGGGAAGCTTTCTTT.

The chain combines TRBV5-3 with TRBJ2-3; 10 nucleotides align to TRBD2. TRBV5-3 belongs to the ORF category, with a function that is uncertain. The V segment lost 1 base and the J segment 5 bases; nucleotides outside the gene matches: 7. The CDR3 loop spans 16 amino acids. In DNA form, the CDR3 reads TGTGCCAGAAGCTTGATAGCGGGAGGCCGGGGAGATACGCAGTATTTT. It yields the protein CARSLIAGGRGDTQYF.

This clone was detected a few times. The V gene is TRBV4-3, the J gene TRBJ2-3; D gene unclear. V gave up 3 bases and J gave up 3 bases, with 7 bases separating them. The germline gives CDR1 LGHNA, CDR2 YSLEER. The CDR3 is 13 amino acids. The CDR3 region is CASSQAATDTQYF. As DNA, the CDR3 is TGCGCCAGCAGCCAGGCTGCGACAGATACGCAGTATTTT.

This clone was picked up one time. This chain joins TRBV7-9 and TRBJ2-7; D gene ambiguous. Per the germline V gene, CDR1 is SEHNR and CDR2 is FQNEAQ (reference sequence). This CDR3 contains 14 residues. V shed 5 bases and J shed 3 bases, with 14 bases lying between them. The CDR3 DNA is TGTGCCAGCAGCCCCCGGTGGGTTAGCTACGAGCAGTACTTC. Amino acids: CASSPRWVSYEQYF.

In DNA form, the CDR3 reads TGTGCCAGCAGCTTGGCCGGCAGGAGCGACCAAGAGACCCAGTACTTC. Translation gives CASSLAGRSDQETQYF. J is TRBJ2-5 and V is TRBV5-8; no firm D call. Germline loops: CDR1 SGHTS, CDR2 YDEGEE. This CDR3 contains 16 residues. With 0 bases removed from V and 0 bases from J, the gap between germline ends came to 12 bases. The whole variable domain, filled in from reference TRBV5-8 and TRBJ2-5, reads EAGVTQSPTHLIKTRGQQATLRCSPISGHTSVYWYQQALGLGLQFLLWYDEGEERNRGNFPPRFSGRQFPNYSSELNVNALELEDSALYLCASSLAGRSDQETQYFGPGTRLLVL.

In its sample, this clone was seen a few times. The chain couples TRBV5-1 to TRBJ2-7; tentative D call: TRBD1 (5 bases). CDR3 length: 15 residues. V lost 3 bases to trimming and J lost 2 bases, with 15 bases between them. CDR1 is SGHRS, CDR2 YFSETQ, per germline. For the CDR3, the DNA is TGCGCCAGCAGCTACGGACAAGGGGCGACCTACGAGCAGTACTTC. This encodes CASSYGQGATYEQYF.

V and J are TRBV7-2 and TRBJ1-2; D unclear. Trimming stripped 4 bases from V and 0 bases from J, with 9 bases between. Germline V gene sequence: CDR1 SGHTA, CDR2 FQGNSA. CDR3 length: 14 residues. The CDR3 sequence: CASSSIPANYGYTF. CDR3 bases: TGTGCCAGCAGCTCAATACCAGCTAACTATGGCTACACCTTC.

This rearrangement joins TRBV11-3 to TRBJ2-1; the D gene is possibly TRBD2 (5 bases). Trimming took 3 bases from V and 3 from J, leaving 6 bases between them. Germline V CDR1 and CDR2: SGHNT, YENEEA. This CDR3 is 13 amino acids long. The CDR3 loop is CASSFSVYNEQFF. The CDR3 DNA sequence: TGTGCCAGCAGCTTTAGCGTCTACAATGAGCAGTTCTTC.

This chain connects TRBV28 to TRBJ1-2; D is unclear. There are 12 residues in the CDR3. Germline V gene lookup returns CDR1 MDHEN and CDR2 SYDVKM. The CDR3 loop reads CGAGRANYGYTF. CDR3 in DNA: TGTGGCGCGGGGAGAGCTAACTATGGCTACACCTTC.

As concerns this clone: Other DNA sequences within the sample encode an identical CDR3. The rearrangement uses TRBV5-1 and TRBJ1-1; the D is unclear. Germline V gene sequence: CDR1 SGHRS, CDR2 YFSETQ. This CDR3 has 12 residues. The germline V and J ends were trimmed by 0 bases and 7 bases, with 7 bases remaining between them. The CDR3 is CASSLGQNEAFF. The CDR3 DNA follows: TGCGCCAGCAGCTTGGGCCAAAATGAAGCTTTCTTT.

The gene calls are TRBV30 and TRBJ2-5; tentatively, D is TRBD2 (6 bases). V dropped 0 bases and J dropped 4 bases, with 15 bases sitting between them. The CDR3 consists of 15 residues. Germline V gives CDR1 GTSNPN, CDR2 SVGIG (reference sequence). CDR3 DNA sequence: TGTGCCTGGAGTGTAAGGGGCGGGGCGTTAGAGACCCAGTACTTC. Amino acid sequence: CAWSVRGGALETQYF.

About this clone: It may be a read error: a sequence one base away is much more abundant. The chain couples TRBV30 to TRBJ2-1; no clear D. CDR3 length: 13 residues. Germline-derived CDR1 and CDR2 are GTSNPN and SVGIG (reference sequence). V gave up 1 base and J gave up 12 bases, with 16 bases separating them. For the CDR3, the DNA is TGTGCCTGGAGTGGTCCTGCCGGTCATGGGCAGTTCTTC. This codes for CAWSGPAGHGQFF.

In DNA, the CDR3 is TGTGCCAGCAGCGCCGGGCAGAGGAATCAGCCCCAGCATTTT. The encoded protein is CASSAGQRNQPQHF. The chain links TRBV11-2 to TRBJ1-5; D is unclear. The germline V and J ends were trimmed by 5 bases and 4 bases, with 12 bases remaining between them. Germline CDR1 SGHAT, CDR2 FQNNGV. This CDR3 has 14 amino acids.

V is TRBV6-1 and J is TRBJ2-2; 7 bases are shared with TRBD1. CDR1 and CDR2 from the germline V gene are MNHNS and SASEGT. CDR3 length equals 14 residues. V lost 0 bases, J lost 6 bases, and 1 base stayed unmatched. The CDR3 coding sequence is TGTGCCAGCAGTGAAGCCGGGACAGCCGGGGAGCTGTTTTTT. This translates into CASSEAGTAGELFF.

This rearrangement joins TRBV9 to TRBJ2-1; maybe TRBD2 (6 bases). Germline CDR1 is SGDLS and CDR2 is YYNGEE. V lost 4 bases to trimming and J lost 3 bases, with 14 bases between them. The CDR3 length is 15 residues. The CDR3 sequence is CASSPTAGLYNEQFF. The CDR3 region has the DNA TGTGCCAGCAGCCCCACGGCGGGACTCTACAATGAGCAGTTCTTC.

The chain employs TRBV10-3 and TRBJ1-1; TRBD1 might be the D (5 bases). The CDR3 runs to 14 residues. The V end lost 5 bases, the J end lost 1 base, and 11 bases lay between the germline ends. Germline V gene data show CDR1 as ENHRY and CDR2 as SYGVKD. The CDR3 protein is CAISYQGPNTEAFF. The CDR3 coding sequence is TGTGCCATCAGTTATCAGGGACCGAACACTGAAGCTTTCTTT.

V usage is TRBV2 and J usage is TRBJ1-5; possible D gene TRBD1, 5 bases. Looked up from germline, CDR1 is SNHLY and CDR2 is FYNNEI. V shed 3 bases and J shed 7 bases, with 13 bases lying between them. This CDR3 contains 14 residues. The CDR3 is CASSESTRQQPQHF. CDR3 bases: TGTGCCAGCAGTGAGAGCACCCGACAGCAGCCCCAGCATTTT.

The DNA for the CDR3 is TGTGCCAGCAGTTACTCGGCCGGGAATGAGCAGTTCTTC. Translated: CASSYSAGNEQFF. This chain joins TRBV6-6 and TRBJ2-1; D is unresolved. The CDR3 is 13 amino acids. Germline CDR1 is MNHNY and CDR2 is SVGAGI (reference sequence). The ends were cut back, 0 bases at V and 7 bases at J, with 7 bases in the middle.

With regard to this clone: One base away lies a much larger clone, so this may be a sequencing read error. This chain uses TRBV7-6 with TRBJ1-1; D is unresolved. The CDR3 is 13 residues long. Trimming left V 2 bases short and J 0 bases short, with 4 bases between. CDR1 and CDR2 from the germline V gene are SGHVS and FNYEAQ. CDR3 region: CASSLRMNTEAFF. In nucleotides, the CDR3 is TGTGCCAGCAGCTTAAGGATGAACACTGAAGCTTTCTTT.

The V call is TRBV7-9, the J call TRBJ1-3; the D is unclear. With 3 bases removed from V and 0 bases from J, the gap between germline ends came to 9 bases. Germline CDR1 is SEHNR and CDR2 is FQNEAQ (reference sequence). The CDR3 length is 15 residues. The CDR3 reads CASSLYGSSGNTIYF. The CDR3 DNA is TGTGCCAGCAGCTTGTACGGGAGCTCTGGAAACACCATATATTTT.

The rearrangement uses TRBV5-4 and TRBJ2-6; unclear D gene. Trimming stripped 0 bases from V and 1 base from J, with 11 bases between. Germline CDR1 SGHNT, CDR2 YYREEE (reference sequence). The CDR3 has 17 amino acids. The CDR3 bases are TGTGCCAGCAGCTTGGGTGGCAGCCAATCTGGGGCCAACGTCCTGACTTTC. It is translated as CASSLGGSQSGANVLTF.

The rearrangement links TRBV5-4 to TRBJ2-5; possibly TRBD2 for D (6 bases). V lost 0 bases, J lost 1 base, and 10 bases lay in between. Germline CDR1 and CDR2: SGHNT and YYREEE (reference sequence). This CDR3 contains 15 residues. CDR3 protein: CASSLVAGRQETQYF. As DNA, the CDR3 is TGTGCCAGCAGCTTGGTGGCGGGACGCCAAGAGACCCAGTACTTC.